These T cell receptor beta chains were read from a single sample in a study of cytomegalovirus exposure and HLA in healthy donors. Produced via immunoSEQ multiplex PCR; TCRdb's table is partial and in-frame only. This table holds over 150,000 clones, around 73% found once. The sample taken for sequencing was PBMCs. The receptors stem from a woman in her twenties or thirties in good health and CMV-seronegative. Each CDR3 is given without its conserved first and last residue.

TRBV6-1,TRBJ1-2,ASSSWTDGYT
TRBV5-1,TRBJ2-7,ASSLGVSGEQY
TRBV30,TRBJ1-5,AWSPHGGINQPQH
TRBV18,TRBJ1-5,ASSPNQQGWSLNQPQH
TRBV7-2,TRBJ1-5,ASSLALVEGQPQH
TRBV13,TRBJ2-7,ASSPGPGQGVYEQY
TRBV5-1,TRBJ1-3,ASSLEEGGAGNTIY
TRBV5-1,TRBJ1-5,ASSLAGRGDQPQH
TRBV6-1,TRBJ1-1,ASSVIQNTEAF
TRBV18,TRBJ1-2,ASSPFPEDRAMGYT
TRBV11-2,TRBJ2-7,ASSSPGQGYEQY
TRBV5-1,TRBJ2-5,ASSFGDRGQETQY
TRBV2,TRBJ1-2,ASSERPPTGT
TRBV5-1,TRBJ2-3,ASSLTVSTDTQY
TRBV29-1,TRBJ2-5,SVDRGPETQY
TRBV28,TRBJ2-7,ASSLWDRGHEQY
TRBV18,TRBJ2-7,ASSPSVGVSYEQY
TRBV19,TRBJ2-3,ASSIGLAGGLSTDTQY
TRBV5-5,TRBJ1-2,ASSFPGQGVYGYT
TRBV6-6,TRBJ2-7,ASSATYEQY
TRBV10-3,TRBJ1-1,AAAGTEKNTEAF
TRBV7-9,TRBJ1-1,ASSLVEYTEAF
TRBV2,TRBJ1-2,ASSEEGHDGYT
TRBV5-6,TRBJ1-2,ASSSTKTGPVYGYP
TRBV19,TRBJ1-5,ASKGPGQVAPQH
TRBV5-6,TRBJ2-5,ASSLVRAETQY